The clone carrying this TCR beta chain has more than one count but fewer than ten. Germline-derived CDR1 and CDR2 are LNHNV and YYDKDF (reference sequence). The germline V and J ends were trimmed by 5 bases and 0 bases, with 7 bases remaining between them. The CDR3 runs 13 residues. The investigators amplified TCR beta CDR3 regions from RNA transcripts. TCR CDR3 underwent first-round RT-PCR with the HTBI primer set. Using its own MiXCR run on the multiplex PCR reads, TCRdb lists one record per CDR3 protein. Of about 560,000 distinct CDR3 sequences listed, around 15% are singletons. These data belong to a study of T cells in Graves' hyperthyroidism and ophthalmopathy. Patients were excluded because of uncontrolled infection, other autoimmune disease, pregnancy or lactation. Every diagnosis used clinical symptoms, serum thyroxine and TRAb, thyroid ultrasound and orbital computed tomography.

J is TRBJ1-1 and V is TRBV15; D gene unclear. The TCR was taken from a woman aged 18-35 years with Graves' hyperthyroidism. Sequenced material: blood. The CDR3, as DNA: TGTGCCACCAGCCCAAGGATGAACACTGAAGCTTTCTTT. Its protein product is CATSPRMNTEAFF.